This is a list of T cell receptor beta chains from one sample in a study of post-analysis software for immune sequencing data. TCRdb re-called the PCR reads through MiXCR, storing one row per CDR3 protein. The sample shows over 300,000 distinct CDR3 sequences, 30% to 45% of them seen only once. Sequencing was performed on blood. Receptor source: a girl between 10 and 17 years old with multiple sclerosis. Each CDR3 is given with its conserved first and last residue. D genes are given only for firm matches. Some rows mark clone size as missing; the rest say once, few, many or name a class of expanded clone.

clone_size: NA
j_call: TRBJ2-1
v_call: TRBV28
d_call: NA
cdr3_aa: CASRKSRHGGSYNEQFF
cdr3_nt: TGTGCCAGCAGAAAGTCCAGACACGGAGGCTCCTACAATGAGCAGTTCTTC

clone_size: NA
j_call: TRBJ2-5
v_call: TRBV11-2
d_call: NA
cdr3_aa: CASSPTRGFHNEQYF
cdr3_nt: TGTGCCAGCAGCCCAACGAGGGGGTTCCACAATGAGCAGTACTTC

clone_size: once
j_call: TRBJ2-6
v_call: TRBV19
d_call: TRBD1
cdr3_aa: CATDRGGTGANVLTF
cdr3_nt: TGTGCCACCGACAGGGGGGGGACTGGGGCCAACGTCCTGACTTTC

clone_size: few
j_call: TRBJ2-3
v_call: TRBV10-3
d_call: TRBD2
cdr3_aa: CAISATSGNTDTQYF
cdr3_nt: TGTGCCATCAGTGCGACTAGCGGTAACACAGATACGCAGTATTTT

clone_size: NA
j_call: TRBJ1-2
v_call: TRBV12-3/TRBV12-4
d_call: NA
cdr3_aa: CALQRGGVWSYTF
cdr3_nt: TGTGCCCTTCAACGGGGAGGAGTTTGGAGCTACACCTTC

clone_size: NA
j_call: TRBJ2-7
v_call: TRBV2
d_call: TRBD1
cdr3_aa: CASKQGALNEQYF
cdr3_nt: TGTGCCAGTAAACAGGGGGCTTTAAACGAGCAGTACTTC

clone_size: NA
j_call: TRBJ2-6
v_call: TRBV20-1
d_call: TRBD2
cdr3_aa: CSATLIPGGDPSGANVLTF
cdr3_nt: TGCAGTGCTACTCTTATCCCGGGGGGGGATCCCTCTGGGGCCAACGTCCTGACTTTC

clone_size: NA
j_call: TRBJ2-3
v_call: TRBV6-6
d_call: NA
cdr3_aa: CASKVTASTDTQYF
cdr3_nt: TGTGCCAGCAAAGTGACAGCTAGCACAGATACGCAGTATTTT

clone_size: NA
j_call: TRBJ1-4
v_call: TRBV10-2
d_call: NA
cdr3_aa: CATNPNRGEKLFF
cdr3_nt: TGCGCCACCAACCCGAACCGGGGGGAAAAACTGTTTTTT

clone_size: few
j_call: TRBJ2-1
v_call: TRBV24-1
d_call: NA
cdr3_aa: CATSDDGGDNEQFF
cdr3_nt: TGTGCCACCAGTGATGATGGAGGGGACAATGAGCAGTTCTTC

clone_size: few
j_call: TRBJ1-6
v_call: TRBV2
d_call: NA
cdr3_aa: CASNPNRPSSYNSPLHF
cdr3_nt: TGTGCCAGCAATCCTAACAGGCCAAGCTCCTATAATTCACCCCTCCACTTT

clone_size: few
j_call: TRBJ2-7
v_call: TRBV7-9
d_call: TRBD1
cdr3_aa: CASSRTGWSYEQYF
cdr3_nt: TGTGCCAGCAGCAGGACAGGGTGGTCCTACGAGCAGTACTTC

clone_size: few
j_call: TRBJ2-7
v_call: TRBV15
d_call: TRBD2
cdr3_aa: CATSRASGGLSYEQYF
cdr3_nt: TGTGCCACCAGCAGAGCAAGCGGGGGCCTCTCCTACGAGCAGTACTTC

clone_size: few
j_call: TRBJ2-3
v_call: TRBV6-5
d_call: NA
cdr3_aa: CASSSAPDTQYF
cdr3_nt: TGTGCCAGCAGTTCGGCCCCAGATACGCAGTATTTT

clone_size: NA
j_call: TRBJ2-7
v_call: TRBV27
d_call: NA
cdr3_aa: CASSLTRARSYEQYF
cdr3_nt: TGTGCCAGCAGTTTGACCCGGGCCCGATCCTACGAGCAGTACTTC

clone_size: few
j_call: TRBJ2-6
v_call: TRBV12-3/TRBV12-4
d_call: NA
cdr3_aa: CASSPGHGANVLTF
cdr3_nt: TGTGCCAGCAGTCCGGGACACGGGGCCAACGTCCTGACTTTC

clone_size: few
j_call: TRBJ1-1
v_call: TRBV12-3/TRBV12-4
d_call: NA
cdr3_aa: CASSPEGGLGEAFF
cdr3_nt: TGTGCCAGCAGTCCCGAGGGAGGTTTAGGTGAAGCTTTCTTT

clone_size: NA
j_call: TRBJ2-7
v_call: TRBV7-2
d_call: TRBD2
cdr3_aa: CASSSGPGGKTQCF
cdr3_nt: TGTGCCAGCAGCTCGGGGCCGGGAGGGAAGACCCAGTGCTTC

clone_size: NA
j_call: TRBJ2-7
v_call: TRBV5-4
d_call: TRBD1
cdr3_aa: CASSETRGMSGEQYF
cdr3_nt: TGTGCCAGCAGCGAAACCAGGGGGATGTCGGGAGAGCAGTACTTC

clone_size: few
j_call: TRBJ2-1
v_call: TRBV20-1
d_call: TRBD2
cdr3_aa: CSARTSGYFSYNEQFF
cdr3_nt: TGCAGTGCTCGGACTAGCGGGTATTTCTCCTACAATGAGCAGTTCTTC

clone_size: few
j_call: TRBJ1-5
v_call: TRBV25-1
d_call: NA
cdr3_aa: CASSRGHQPQHF
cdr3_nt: TGTGCCAGCAGCCGGGGCCATCAGCCCCAGCATTTT

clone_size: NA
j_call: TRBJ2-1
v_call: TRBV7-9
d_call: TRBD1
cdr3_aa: CASRPGTGDNEQFF
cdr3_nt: TGTGCCAGCAGGCCCGGGACAGGGGATAATGAGCAGTTCTTC

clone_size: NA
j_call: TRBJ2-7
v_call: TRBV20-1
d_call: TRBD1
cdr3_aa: CSAIDPGQGFSEQYF
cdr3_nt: TGCAGTGCTATCGACCCGGGACAGGGGTTTAGCGAGCAGTACTTC

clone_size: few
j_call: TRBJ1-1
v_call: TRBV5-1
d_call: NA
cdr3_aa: CASSTGTMNTEAFF
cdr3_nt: TGCGCCAGCAGCACCGGGACAATGAACACTGAAGCTTTCTTT

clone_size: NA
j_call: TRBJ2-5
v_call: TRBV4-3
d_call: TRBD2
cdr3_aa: CASSQGLAGAGDQETQYF
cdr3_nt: TGCGCCAGCAGCCAAGGACTAGCGGGGGCTGGAGACCAAGAGACCCAGTACTTC

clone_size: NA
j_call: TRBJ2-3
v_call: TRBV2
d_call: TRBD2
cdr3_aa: CASGWSSGGTDTQYF
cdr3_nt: TGTGCCAGCGGTTGGTCTAGCGGGGGAACAGATACGCAGTATTTT

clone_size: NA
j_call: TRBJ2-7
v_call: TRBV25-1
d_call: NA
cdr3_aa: CASSEWAGADEQYF
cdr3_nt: TGTGCCAGCAGTGAGTGGGCCGGGGCGGACGAGCAGTACTTC

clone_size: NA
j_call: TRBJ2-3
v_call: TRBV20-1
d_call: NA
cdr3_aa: CSAPGDYTDTQYF
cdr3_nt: TGCAGTGCTCCAGGGGATTACACAGATACGCAGTATTTT

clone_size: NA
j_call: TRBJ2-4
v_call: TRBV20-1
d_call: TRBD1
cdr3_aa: CSARAGTDENIQYF
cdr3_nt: TGCAGTGCTAGGGCCGGGACAGACGAAAACATTCAGTACTTC

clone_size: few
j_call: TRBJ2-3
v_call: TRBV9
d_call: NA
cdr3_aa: CASSPRLLGGPDTQYF
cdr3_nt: TGTGCCAGCAGCCCCAGACTCCTGGGGGGGCCAGATACGCAGTATTTT

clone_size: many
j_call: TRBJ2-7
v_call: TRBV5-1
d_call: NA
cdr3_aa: CASSPRDGLEQYF
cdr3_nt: TGCGCCAGCAGCCCCCGGGACGGATTGGAGCAGTACTTC

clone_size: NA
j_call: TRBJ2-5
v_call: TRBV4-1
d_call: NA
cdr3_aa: CASSPLLRETQYF
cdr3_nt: TGCGCCAGCAGCCCCCTCTTGAGGGAGACCCAGTACTTC

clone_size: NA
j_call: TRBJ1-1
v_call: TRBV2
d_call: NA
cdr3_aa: CASSETGNSEAFF
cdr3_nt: TGTGCCAGCAGCGAAACAGGGAATTCTGAAGCTTTCTTT

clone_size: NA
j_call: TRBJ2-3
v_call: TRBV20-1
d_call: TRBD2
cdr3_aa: CSARRASGVSTDTQYF
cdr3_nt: TGCAGTGCTAGAAGGGCTAGCGGGGTCAGCACAGATACGCAGTATTTT

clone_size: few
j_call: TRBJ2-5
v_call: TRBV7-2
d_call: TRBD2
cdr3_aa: CASSPERGRETQYF
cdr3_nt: TGTGCCAGCAGCCCAGAGCGGGGGAGAGAGACCCAGTACTTC

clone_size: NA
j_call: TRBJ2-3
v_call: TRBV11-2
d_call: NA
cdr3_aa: CASSLSPSTDTQYF
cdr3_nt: TGTGCCAGCAGCTTATCACCTAGTACAGATACGCAGTATTTT

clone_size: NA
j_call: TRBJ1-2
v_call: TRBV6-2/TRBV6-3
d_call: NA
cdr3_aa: CAGSYRPGAGYTF
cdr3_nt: TGTGCCGGCAGTTACCGACCCGGCGCTGGCTACACCTTC

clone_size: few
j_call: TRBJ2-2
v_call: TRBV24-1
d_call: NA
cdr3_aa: CATSAHGTGELFF
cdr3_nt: TGTGCCACCAGCGCCCACGGCACCGGGGAGCTGTTTTTT

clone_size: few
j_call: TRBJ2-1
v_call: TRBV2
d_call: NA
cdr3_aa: CASGGASDNEQFF
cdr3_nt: TGTGCCAGCGGGGGGGCAAGTGACAATGAGCAGTTCTTC

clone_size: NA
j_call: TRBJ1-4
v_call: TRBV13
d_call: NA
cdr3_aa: CASGQENEELFF
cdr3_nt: TGTGCCAGCGGCCAAGAGAATGAAGAACTGTTTTTT

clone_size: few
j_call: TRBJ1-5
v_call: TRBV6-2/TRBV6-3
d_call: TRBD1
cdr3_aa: CASDTGVDQPQHF
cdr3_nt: TGTGCCAGCGATACAGGGGTTGATCAGCCCCAGCATTTT

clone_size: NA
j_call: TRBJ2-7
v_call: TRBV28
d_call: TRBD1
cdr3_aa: CASSLLEQGANEQYF
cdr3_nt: TGTGCCAGCAGTTTATTGGAACAGGGGGCGAACGAGCAGTACTTC

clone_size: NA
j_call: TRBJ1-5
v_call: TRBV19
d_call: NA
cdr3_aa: CASSIWKSKTNQPQHF
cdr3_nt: TGTGCCAGTAGTATTTGGAAGTCCAAAACCAATCAGCCCCAGCATTTT